This T cell receptor beta chain was identified in a study of identical twins. This CDR3 comprises 15 residues. Germline lookup yields CDR1 SGHVS and CDR2 FNYEAQ. V trimming: 0 bases; J trimming: 9 bases; junction bases outside the gene matches: 6. One entry per CDR3 protein results from TCRdb running MiXCR on the 5' RACE reads. The repertoire holds some 230,000 distinct CDR3 sequences, with 6.5% as singletons. This sample was shared with a second study, whose subject was T cells expressing NK-cell markers.

The TCR was taken from a woman under 30 in good health. This chain connects TRBV7-6 to TRBJ1-1; 11 positions agree with TRBD1. The material sequenced was CD8+ T cells sorted from blood. The CDR3 nucleotides read TGTGCCAGCAGCTTAGCGGCCGGGACAGGGGGAAAAGCTTTCTTT. Translating gives CASSLAAGTGGKAFF.